One sample yielded the 28 T cell receptor beta chains listed below, sequenced in a study of CD8 T cells in ankylosing spondylitis. TCRdb re-analysed the 5' RACE reads in MiXCR, keeping a single row per CDR3 protein. Of 200,000 to 300,000 distinct CDR3 sequences listed, about 24% were seen once; the top ten hold 0.5% to 0.65%. Specimen: blood, either unsorted or a sorted T cell fraction (not recorded which). The receptor set was obtained from a male donor with ankylosing spondylitis or in good health (not recorded which).

The chain has TRBV5-4 and TRBJ1-6, with TRBD1 matching 8 bases. The germline gives CDR1 SGHNT, CDR2 YYREEE (reference sequence). The trim removed 4 bases at V and 14 bases at J, leaving 8 bases unmatched. The CDR3 sequence is 13 residues long. The CDR3 DNA reads as TGTGCCAGCAGCACGTGGACAGGGCAGACCCTCCACTTT. Translating gives CASSTWTGQTLHF.

Ten or more counts support this clonotype. This rearrangement joins TRBV20-1 to TRBJ2-1, with D tentatively TRBD1 or TRBD2 (6 bases each). The V end lost 0 bases, the J end lost 8 bases, and 14 bases lay between the germline ends. The CDR3 has 14 amino acids. Per the germline V gene, CDR1 is DFQATT and CDR2 is SNEGSKA (reference sequence). CDR3 in amino acids: CSARDGGRVDEQFF. CDR3 nucleotides: TGCAGTGCTAGAGATGGGGGGCGGGTAGATGAGCAGTTCTTC.

In this sample, this clonotype turned up once. The chain links TRBV5-1 to TRBJ2-1, with unresolved D. The V end was cut by 1 base, the J end by 8 bases, with 16 bases between. Germline values: CDR1 SGHRS, CDR2 YFSETQ. The CDR3 contains 15 residues. CDR3 residues: CASSLMSKSRHEQFF. CDR3 in DNA: TGCGCCAGCAGCTTGATGTCCAAATCGAGGCATGAGCAGTTCTTC.

The J gene is TRBJ2-3, the V gene TRBV20-1, with TRBD2 identical over 10 bases. Unmatched junction bases numbered 11, after V lost 2 bases and J lost 3 bases. The CDR3 contains 17 residues. Looked up from germline, CDR1 is DFQATT and CDR2 is SNEGSKA (reference sequence). The CDR3, as DNA: TGCAGTGCTAGAAGAGGTCTAGCGGGGGTTAGGACAGATACGCAGTATTTT. Protein sequence: CSARRGLAGVRTDTQYF.

The gene calls are TRBV10-3 and TRBJ2-1; D may correspond to TRBD1 or TRBD2 (5 bases each). V was shortened by 3 bases and J by 7 bases, with 7 bases between the two germline ends. The CDR3 is made up of 12 amino acids. CDR1 is ENHRY, CDR2 SYGVKD, per germline. CDR3: CAISEWGNEQFF. The CDR3 bases are TGTGCCATCAGTGAATGGGGGAATGAGCAGTTCTTC.

There are many counts of this clonotype. The chain joins TRBV20-1 to TRBJ2-4; perhaps TRBD2 as D (5 bases). V was trimmed by 0 bases and J by 4 bases, leaving 13 bases between them. Germline V gives CDR1 DFQATT, CDR2 SNEGSKA (reference sequence). The CDR3 length is 15 residues. The CDR3 DNA reads TGCAGTGCTAGAGATGAGGCGGGCGGTAAAAACATTCAGTACTTC. The encoded protein is CSARDEAGGKNIQYF.

V gene TRBV12-3 or TRBV12-4 combines with J gene TRBJ2-1; TRBD1 matches at 9 bases. This CDR3 spans 15 amino acids. Trimming removed 7 bases from V and 5 bases from J; junction bases left unmatched: 9. The CDR3 coding sequence is TGTGCCAGCATCCTCCGGGACAGGGTCCACAATGAGCAGTTCTTC. This gives the protein CASILRDRVHNEQFF.

V is TRBV20-1 and J is TRBJ1-1, with D maybe TRBD1 (5 bases). The CDR3 is 12 amino acids. Deletions cut 7 bases from V and 4 bases from J, with 13 bases between. Germline assignment: CDR1 DFQATT and CDR2 SNEGSKA (reference sequence). CDR3 residues: CSGGTPSTEAFF. DNA of the CDR3: TGCAGTGGGGGGACCCCGAGCACTGAAGCTTTCTTT.

This chain uses TRBV12-3 or TRBV12-4 with TRBJ2-1; 7 nucleotides agree with TRBD2. This CDR3 is 12 amino acids long. J lost 15 bases, V lost 2 bases, and 7 bases had no gene match. The CDR3 DNA reads TGTGCCAGCAGTTTAAGGGAGGGCACCCCGTTCTTC. As protein: CASSLREGTPFF.

This clonotype was recorded at least ten times. The CDR3 here is CSAIKGSEQYF. CDR3 bases: TGCAGTGCTATTAAGGGTTCCGAGCAGTACTTC. This sequence joins TRBV20-1 and TRBJ2-7; D remains ambiguous. Germline values: CDR1 DFQATT, CDR2 SNEGSKA (reference sequence). The CDR3 spans 11 residues. With 4 bases removed from V and 6 bases from J, the gap between germline ends came to 10 bases.

The CDR3 reads CSAPGHPAYNEQFF. CDR3 in DNA: TGCAGTGCTCCGGGACACCCCGCCTACAATGAGCAGTTCTTC. The chain joins TRBV20-1 to TRBJ2-1; D might be TRBD1 (6 bases). From germline, CDR1 is DFQATT and CDR2 SNEGSKA (reference sequence). The germline V and J ends were trimmed by 5 bases and 2 bases, with 13 bases remaining between them. CDR3 length: 14 residues.

The sample holds many counts of this clonotype. The chain uses TRBV20-1 and TRBJ1-4, with D possibly being TRBD1 (6 bases). Per the germline V gene, CDR1 is DFQATT and CDR2 is SNEGSKA (reference sequence). V lost 1 base, J lost 3 bases, and 15 bases lay in between. The CDR3 spans 16 residues. CDR3 sequence reads: CSARAPRGVANEKLFF. In DNA form, the CDR3 reads TGCAGTGCTAGAGCCCCGAGGGGGGTAGCTAATGAAAAACTGTTTTTT.

The chain joins TRBV7-3 to TRBJ2-1, with a possible D match to TRBD2 (7 bases). The V end was cut by 4 bases, the J end by 10 bases, with 14 bases between. Looked up from germline, CDR1 is SGHTA and CDR2 is FQGTGA. The CDR3 spans 13 residues. CDR3 coding DNA: TGTGCCAGCAGCTCGGGGGGCCGGCGGGAGCAGTTCTTC. Amino acids: CASSSGGRREQFF.

In its sample, this clonotype was seen a few times. The chain is built from TRBV20-1 and TRBJ1-1, with a possible D match to TRBD1 (6 bases). Germline V gene lookup returns CDR1 DFQATT and CDR2 SNEGSKA (reference sequence). This CDR3 spans 16 amino acids. Trimming removed 2 bases at V and 0 bases at J, with 16 bases between. This CDR3 reads CSARPWADRMNTEAFF. CDR3 sequence (DNA): TGCAGTGCTAGACCTTGGGCTGACAGGATGAACACTGAAGCTTTCTTT.

This clonotype was detected only a few times. V is TRBV5-1 and J is TRBJ1-6, with D hard to call. Trimming took 2 bases from V and 11 from J, leaving 14 bases between them. The CDR3 has 14 amino acids. The germline V gene has CDR1 SGHRS and CDR2 YFSETQ. CDR3 protein: CASSFAGEATPLHF. The CDR3 nucleotides are TGCGCCAGCAGCTTCGCTGGGGAGGCGACACCCCTCCACTTT.

The chain links TRBV20-1 to TRBJ2-3; 10 nucleotides line up with TRBD1. The CDR3 is 16 residues long. Germline V gene lookup returns CDR1 DFQATT and CDR2 SNEGSKA (reference sequence). Trimming at V came to 1 base and at J to 0 bases, leaving 4 bases not matched to a gene. The CDR3 DNA sequence: TGCAGTGCTAGAGGAGGGACAGGGGCCAGCACAGATACGCAGTATTTT. This encodes CSARGGTGASTDTQYF.

This clonotype was detected a few times. The chain recombines TRBV7-6 with TRBJ2-3; D gene ambiguous. The CDR3 contains 13 residues. Germline V gives CDR1 SGHVS, CDR2 FNYEAQ. V was shortened by 1 base and J by 5 bases, with 7 bases between the two germline ends. The CDR3 spells CASSLGSRDTQYF. CDR3 coding DNA: TGTGCCAGCAGCTTAGGCTCTAGAGATACGCAGTATTTT.

In its sample, this clonotype was seen a few times. The chain uses TRBV20-1 and TRBJ2-1, with D maybe TRBD1 (5 bases). Germline assignment: CDR1 DFQATT and CDR2 SNEGSKA (reference sequence). Trimming removed 0 bases at V and 7 bases at J, with 19 bases between. The CDR3 consists of 16 residues. The CDR3 coding sequence is TGCAGTGCTAGAGATCATCCGTCAAGGGGCCGGAATGAGCAGTTCTTC. It specifies CSARDHPSRGRNEQFF.

CDR3 sequence reads: CSVVAGAGDTQYF. As DNA, the CDR3 is TGCAGCGTTGTAGCGGGGGCTGGTGATACGCAGTATTTT. This chain connects TRBV29-1 to TRBJ2-3; 9 bases are shared with TRBD2. The germline CDR1 and CDR2 sequences are SQVTM and ANQGSEA. CDR3 length: 13 amino acids. The V gene end was trimmed by 4 bases and the J gene end by 6 bases; junction bases not matched to a gene: 5.

This clonotype came up a few times. V and J are TRBV20-1 and TRBJ1-1; D is uncertain. Germline V gene data show CDR1 as DFQATT and CDR2 as SNEGSKA (reference sequence). V was trimmed by 2 bases and J by 3 bases, leaving 13 bases between them. The length of the CDR3 is 14 residues. The CDR3 spells CSARRHSTYTEAFF. The DNA of the CDR3 is TGCAGTGCTAGACGCCACAGTACATACACTGAAGCTTTCTTT.

The chain recombines TRBV5-1 with TRBJ2-3; D uncertain. CDR3 length: 13 amino acids. V gave up 4 bases and J gave up 4 bases, with 10 bases separating them. From germline, CDR1 is SGHRS and CDR2 YFSETQ. This chain's CDR3 is CASSDDPPDTQYF. CDR3 DNA: TGCGCCAGCAGCGATGACCCACCAGATACGCAGTATTTT.

The sample holds many counts of this clonotype. The junction and the germline gene differ at one end; a read error may be behind it. The rearrangement uses TRBV12-3 or TRBV12-4 and TRBJ1-4; no reliable D call. The CDR3 totals 12 residues. The CDR3: CASSLAGEKLFF. The CDR3, as DNA: TGTGCCAGCAGCTTAGCGGGTGAAAAACTGTTTTTT.

This clonotype came up a few times. J is TRBJ2-7 and V is TRBV29-1; 9 nucleotides align to TRBD1. The CDR3 sequence is 14 residues long. Trimming at V came to 6 bases and at J to 4 bases, leaving 10 bases not matched to a gene. The V gene's germline CDR1 is SQVTM and CDR2 ANQGSEA. CDR3 sequence (DNA): TGCAGCGTCCTCACAGGGGGCGTTGGGTACGAGCAGTACTTC. It encodes CSVLTGGVGYEQYF.

This clonotype was counted only a few times. V is TRBV20-1 and J is TRBJ2-1; 10 nucleotides line up with TRBD1. This CDR3 has 15 amino acids. J lost 6 bases, V lost 6 bases, and 11 bases had no gene match. Germline CDR1 reads DFQATT; CDR2 reads SNEGSKA (reference sequence). CDR3 amino acids: CSAPVGDRGGNEQFF. CDR3 DNA: TGCAGTGCCCCCGTTGGGGACAGGGGTGGCAATGAGCAGTTCTTC.

The V call is TRBV10-3, the J call TRBJ2-3; tentative D call: TRBD1 (5 bases). Trimming left V 6 bases short and J 5 bases short, with 12 bases between. Germline assignment: CDR1 ENHRY and CDR2 SYGVKD. CDR3 size: 13 residues. The CDR3 DNA reads TGTGCCATCAGCCACGAAGGGGAAGATACGCAGTATTTT. Its translation: CAISHEGEDTQYF.

This clonotype was seen a few times. The V gene is TRBV7-8, the J gene TRBJ2-1, with D possibly matching TRBD1 (6 bases). The germline V gene encodes CDR1 SGHVS and CDR2 FQNEAQ. This CDR3 region has 13 residues. The germline V and J ends were trimmed by 2 bases and 9 bases, with 11 bases remaining between them. CDR3 region: CASSLREQGEQFF. CDR3 in DNA: TGTGCCAGCAGCTTAAGAGAACAGGGTGAGCAGTTCTTC. The variable domain in full, with the rest retrieved from reference TRBV7-8 and TRBJ2-1, is GAGVSQSPRYKVAKRGQDVALRCDPISGHVSLFWYQQALGQGPEFLTYFQNEAQLDKSGLPSDRFFAERPEGSVSTLKIQRTQQEDSAVYLCASSLREQGEQFFGPGTRLTVL.

This clonotype came up many times. The rearrangement links TRBV20-1 to TRBJ1-2; tentatively, D is TRBD1 (6 bases). The CDR3 sequence is 13 residues long. In germline, CDR1 is DFQATT, CDR2 SNEGSKA (reference sequence). The germline V and J ends were trimmed by 5 bases and 1 base, with 11 bases remaining between them. The CDR3 loop is CSALQGINYGYTF. DNA for the CDR3: TGCAGTGCTCTCCAGGGGATTAACTATGGCTACACCTTC.

This clonotype has more than one count but fewer than ten. The chain uses TRBV10-3 and TRBJ2-1; no reliable D call. Per the germline V gene, CDR1 is ENHRY and CDR2 is SYGVKD. The CDR3 loop spans 12 amino acids. Between the trimmed V and J ends, which lost 3 bases and 9 bases, there was a span of 9 bases. CDR3 protein: CAISEGKVEQFF. The CDR3 DNA is TGTGCCATCAGTGAAGGAAAAGTTGAGCAGTTCTTC.